This T cell receptor (beta chain) stems from a study of beta chain features in type 1 diabetes. Study-wide findings and caveats: The question left open here concerned HLA type influencing TCRB rearrangement. Reduced insertions and increased deletions marked VDJ junctions in type 1 diabetes patients. Shortening of TCRB CDR3s, moderate but significant, appeared in all four CD4+ subsets of Type 1 diabetes patients.

Expressed TCRB transcripts got sequenced, as all isolated RNA was reverse transcribed. Assay: immunoSEQ multiplex PCR; the TCRdb copy retains only in-frame clones and omits some. The data show about 640,000 clones, around 11% seen once. About this clone itself: Its antigen is still unknown.

V dropped 3 bases and J dropped 2; count of bases not matched to a gene: 7. Looked up from germline, CDR1 is SGHTA and CDR2 is FQGNSA. This CDR3 has 16 residues. Sample: naive CD4+ T cells from blood. This receptor was taken from a man aged 25-45 years with type 1 diabetes. V gene TRBV7-2 combines with J gene TRBJ2-3; 8 bases are shared with TRBD2. The CDR3 DNA is TGTGCCAGCAGCTTTTCAGCGGGGGCTCACACAGATACGCAGTATTTT. It is translated as CASSFSAGAHTDTQYF.